Given below is one T cell receptor beta chain in context. The antigen remains unidentified. Measured with immunoSEQ multiplex PCR; TCRdb has only the in-frame clones, and not every one. Of roughly 15,000 clones listed, roughly 80% are singletons. This sample stems from a study of T cells in tumors after PD-1 blockade. Study-wide results and caveats: Some novel exhausted tumor clones appeared in pre-treatment blood, suggesting peripheral recruitment.

This receptor was identified in a human donor with basal cell carcinoma. This sample comprised PBMCs, obtained after anti-PD-1 treatment.

The CDR3 DNA follows: TGTGCCAGCAGCGTGGGGGGACTAGCGGGGGCAAAGACCCAGTACTTC. It translates to CASSVGGLAGAKTQYF. The V gene is TRBV5-4, the J gene TRBJ2-5, with 14 bases that match TRBD2. Germline CDR1 reads SGHNT; CDR2 reads YYREEE (reference sequence). The V segment lost 4 bases and the J segment 6 bases; nucleotides outside the gene matches: 8. CDR3 length equals 16 residues.